The clone carrying this T cell receptor (beta chain) was counted between two and nine times. What it binds is unknown. cDNA serving as the sequencing template came from extracted, reverse transcribed RNA. Assay used: immunoSEQ multiplex PCR; TCRdb lists only in-frame clones, some missing. This table has over 150,000 clones, roughly 62% appearing once. The sample is drawn from a study of CD8+ T cells in alopecia areata. Study outcomes and limitations: Scalp samples also contribute reads from the resident alphabeta T cells found in normal skin. During tofacitinib treatment, many expanded lesional clones remained in scalp and blood. Scalp clonality decreased significantly with tofacitinib, and so did expanded CD8+ clones among the top 100.

The treatment is: oral pan-JAK inhibitor, 5-10 mg twice daily. The receptor was isolated from a human donor with alopecia areata. Sequences were derived from CD8+ T cells sorted from blood, sampled at week 24, from a patient treated with tofacitinib.

CDR3 amino acids: CASSSGQGLYEQYF. The DNA for the CDR3 is TGTGCCAGCAGCTCAGGACAGGGCCTCTACGAGCAGTACTTC. This chain links TRBV13 with TRBJ2-7, with 8 positions matching TRBD1. Germline CDR1 PRHDT, CDR2 FYEKMQ (reference sequence). The CDR3 runs to 14 residues. The ends lost 4 bases at V and 3 bases at J; junction bases unmatched: 5.